This TCR beta chain was observed in a study of CD8+ T cells in alopecia areata. With respect to this clone: Its antigen is not known.

Peripheral blood samples and lesional scalp punch biopsies were obtained from alopecia areata patients. Sorted out of PBMCs were CD4+ T cells and CD8+ T cells. RNA was isolated and reverse transcribed to cDNA, the sequencing template. Generated by immunoSEQ multiplex PCR, the TCRdb table keeps only in-frame clones and is missing some. Among about 110,000 clones listed, 55% to 70% were seen once. Findings and limits, study-wide: Scalp samples also yield sequences of resident alphabeta T cells from normal skin.

Specimen: NKG2D-low CD8+ T cells sorted from blood. This receptor was taken from a human donor with alopecia areata.

The chain's CDR3 is CASSEYMVLMETQYF. The CDR3 DNA sequence: TGTGCCAGCAGTGAATATATGGTTTTAATGGAGACCCAGTACTTC. The chain combines TRBV2 with TRBJ2-5; D is uncertain. The length of the CDR3 is 15 residues. Looked up from germline, CDR1 is SNHLY and CDR2 is FYNNEI. V lost 2 bases and J lost 5, with 15 bases in between.